What follows are 15 T cell receptor beta chains derived from one specimen sequenced in a study of cytomegalovirus exposure and HLA in healthy donors. Both 60 Vbeta primers and 13 Jbeta primers went into the PCR. Clones were read by immunoSEQ multiplex PCR, and TCRdb kept only the in-frame ones, dropping some. This table holds around 210,000 clones, 60% to 80% found once. Sequenced: PBMCs. These receptors all come from a woman aged 30 to 39 in good health and CMV-seronegative.

Only a few counts were recorded for this clone. This sequence joins TRBV6-1 and TRBJ2-7; TRBD1 agrees at 8 bases. V gave up 8 bases and J gave up 5 bases; unmatched junction bases: 11. The CDR3 extends over 14 amino acids. CDR1 is MNHNS, CDR2 SASEGT, per germline. Here the CDR3 DNA reads TGTGCCAGCGGGAAGGACAGGGTGGCCAACGAGCAGTACTTC. Its protein is CASGKDRVANEQYF.

This chain connects TRBV28 to TRBJ1-6, with a tentative D call TRBD1 (6 bases). This CDR3 region has 15 residues. Germline CDR1 and CDR2: MDHEN and SYDVKM. V was pared by 1 base and J by 7 bases, with 11 bases between. CDR3 bases: TGTGCCAGCAGTTTATACAGGGCCCGAAATTCACCCCTCCACTTT. This sequence encodes CASSLYRARNSPLHF.

The genes are TRBV6-1 and TRBJ2-3; D uncertain. Deletions cut 0 bases from V and 0 bases from J, with 4 bases between. This CDR3 region has 14 residues. Germline CDR1 MNHNS, CDR2 SASEGT. CDR3 nucleotides: TGTGCCAGCAGTGAAGCCGGGAGCACAGATACGCAGTATTTT. This encodes CASSEAGSTDTQYF.

The chain joins TRBV19 to TRBJ1-6; tentatively, D is TRBD1 (5 bases). Germline V gives CDR1 LNHDA, CDR2 SQIVND (reference sequence). V gave up 8 bases and J gave up 7 bases, with 24 bases separating them. This CDR3 is 17 amino acids long. CDR3 sequence (DNA): TGTGCCAGTGGGATTGGACACGGCCAGGGCAAAAATTCACCCCTCCACTTT. Protein sequence: CASGIGHGQGKNSPLHF.

The rearrangement links TRBV4-1 to TRBJ2-5, with 8 bases aligning to TRBD1. V trimming: 5 bases; J trimming: 2 bases; junction bases outside the gene matches: 10. This CDR3 has 16 amino acids. The germline V gene has CDR1 MGHRA and CDR2 YSYEKL. The CDR3: CASSSYRGFGQETQYF. CDR3 bases: TGCGCCAGCAGCTCCTACAGGGGGTTTGGACAAGAGACCCAGTACTTC.

The V and J genes are TRBV6-1 and TRBJ2-2; TRBD2 matches at 12 bases. CDR1 is MNHNS and CDR2 is SASEGT in the germline V gene. The J segment lost 3 bases and the V segment lost 6 bases, leaving 2 bases of the junction unmatched. This CDR3 region has 15 residues. CDR3 residues: CASSRLAGDTGELFF. CDR3 sequence (DNA): TGTGCCAGCAGCAGACTAGCGGGAGACACCGGGGAGCTGTTTTTT.

This clone was detected once. Compared with germline, one end of the junction differs, possibly owing to a read error. V is TRBV5-1 and J is TRBJ1-1; D unresolved. Germline V CDR1 and CDR2: SGHRS, YFSETQ. This CDR3 region has 14 residues. The CDR3 reads CASRLGRENTEAFF. For the CDR3, the DNA is TGCGCCAGCAGGTTGGGCCGGGAGAACACTGAAGCTTTCTTT.

The rearrangement joins TRBV6-5 to TRBJ2-1, with 12 bases that match TRBD2. V gave up 5 bases and J gave up 6 bases; unmatched junction bases: 2. This CDR3 contains 14 residues. Per germline, CDR1 MNHEY and CDR2 SVGAGI. The CDR3 DNA reads TGTGCCAGCAGTCTAGCGGGAGGGCCCAATGAGCAGTTCTTC. Translation gives CASSLAGGPNEQFF.

The CDR3 nucleotides are TGCAGCGTGGAACTTCAAGACAGGGGGACCTACGAGCAGTACTTC. Translation gives CSVELQDRGTYEQYF. The chain employs TRBV29-1 and TRBJ2-7; 9 bases are shared with TRBD1. This CDR3 is 15 amino acids long. The junction had 11 bases not matched to a gene; V was cut back by 6 bases and J by 2 bases. Germline loops: CDR1 SQVTM, CDR2 ANQGSEA.

The chain links TRBV29-1 to TRBJ1-4; D gene unclear. This CDR3 region has 15 residues. V was clipped by 0 bases and J by 4 bases, with 12 bases between them. Germline loops: CDR1 SQVTM, CDR2 ANQGSEA. The CDR3 region is CSVEDLSEINEKLFF. CDR3 DNA: TGCAGCGTTGAAGACCTCAGCGAGATTAATGAAAAACTGTTTTTT.

The J gene is TRBJ1-4, the V gene TRBV14, with 9 bases that match TRBD1. The junction had 6 bases not matched to a gene; V was cut back by 4 bases and J by 6 bases. CDR1 is SGHDN, CDR2 FVKESK, per germline. The CDR3 covers 15 residues. CDR3 DNA sequence: TGTGCCAGCAGCCCCTCCGGGACAGGGCATGAAAAACTGTTTTTT. It translates to CASSPSGTGHEKLFF. Full variable domain (remainder filled in from reference TRBV14 and TRBJ1-4): EAGVTQFPSHSVIEKGQTVTLRCDPISGHDNLYWYRRVMGKEIKFLLHFVKESKQDESGMPNNRFLAERTGGTYSTLKVQPAELEDSGVYFCASSPSGTGHEKLFFGSGTQLSVL.

CDR3 in DNA: TGTGCCAGCAGTGTTTTTAACACGGGGGATTCTGATACGCAGTATTTT. This gives the protein CASSVFNTGDSDTQYF. The chain combines TRBV6-1 with TRBJ2-3, with a weak D call TRBD2 (6 bases). V dropped 4 bases and J dropped 6 bases, with 20 bases sitting between them. Germline V gene sequence: CDR1 MNHNS, CDR2 SASEGT. This CDR3 spans 16 amino acids.

This clone was seen a handful of times. The chain combines TRBV28 with TRBJ2-7; tentatively, D is TRBD2 (6 bases). The V gene's germline CDR1 is MDHEN and CDR2 SYDVKM. V was cut by 4 bases and J by 3 bases, with 13 bases left in between. The CDR3 is 14 residues long. For the CDR3, the DNA is TGTGCCAGCAGTTCCCGGAGGGCTCTCTACGAGCAGTACTTC. This sequence encodes CASSSRRALYEQYF.

The chain joins TRBV5-1 to TRBJ2-7; 8 positions match TRBD1. This CDR3 contains 15 residues. V shed 4 bases, J shed 5 bases, and the junction held 11 bases outside the gene matches. Germline CDR1 and CDR2: SGHRS and YFSETQ. The CDR3 region has the DNA TGCGCCAGCAGCAATGAATGGACAGGGCTCCACGAGCAGTACTTC. Translated, it gives CASSNEWTGLHEQYF.

This chain uses TRBV6-5 with TRBJ1-6, with TRBD1 as a possible D gene (6 bases). There are 15 residues in the CDR3. V lost 2 bases to trimming and J lost 5 bases, with 10 bases between them. Germline lookup yields CDR1 MNHEY and CDR2 SVGAGI. Here the CDR3 reads CASSYAGQNNSPLHF. DNA of the CDR3: TGTGCCAGCAGTTACGCTGGACAGAATAATTCACCCCTCCACTTT.